Listed below are T cell receptor beta chains from one sample, sequenced in a study of siplizumab effects on memory and regulatory T cells. Here immunoSEQ multiplex PCR was the method, and the copy in TCRdb shows in-frame clones only, minus some. The sample holds about 12,000 clones, 40% to 50% seen once. These receptors are not linked to any known antigen. The sequenced material came from CFSE-low (dividing) CD8+ T cells sorted from an allogeneic mixed lymphocyte reaction. The receptors come from a human donor in good health; the cells came from an allogeneic mixed lymphocyte reaction. Some clones in this sample may be carry-over from other donors' samples. The CDR3 runs from the conserved cysteine through the conserved F or W. The D gene is left open where the match is weak. Expanded clones get a size class; other rows say once, few or many, or leave the size out.

V	size	J	D	DNA	CDR3
TRBV5-1	-	TRBJ1-2	TRBD1	TGCGCCAGCAGCTGGACGACAGGGTCCCTCGGAGGCTACACCTTC	CASSWTTGSLGGYTF
TRBV5-6	-	TRBJ2-3	TRBD2	TGTGCCAGCAGCTCCGCCGGGACTAGCGGGAAGGATACGCAGTATTTT	CASSSAGTSGKDTQYF
TRBV4-1	medium-sized	TRBJ2-2	-	TGCGCCAGCAGGTGGCACACCGGGGAGCTGTTTTTT	CASRWHTGELFF
TRBV7-9	few	TRBJ2-7	-	TGTGCCAGCAGCGAAACTAGTCTCCCTTACGAGCAGTACTTC	CASSETSLPYEQYF
TRBV7-2	-	TRBJ2-7	-	TGTGCCAGCAGCTTGGCCGAGCAGTACTTC	CASSLAEQYF
TRBV4-2	medium-sized	TRBJ1-5	-	TGTGCCAGCAGCCAAGAAGGTGGCAGCCTCAATCAGCCCCAGCATTTT	CASSQEGGSLNQPQHF
TRBV7-2	few	TRBJ2-5	-	TGTGCCAGCAGCCCAGTAGGGCTAGCGCAAGAGACCCAGTACTTC	CASSPVGLAQETQYF
TRBV7-3	-	TRBJ2-7	-	TGTGCCAGCAGCCCCGACGATACCTACGAGCAGTACTTC	CASSPDDTYEQYF
TRBV4-1	few	TRBJ1-2	-	TGCGCCAGCAGCCAAAGGGGCACAGATGGCTACACCTTC	CASSQRGTDGYTF
TRBV11-2	once	TRBJ2-1	-	TGTGCCAGCAGCTACCCGGCCCAGGGGGAGCAGTTCTTC	CASSYPAQGEQFF
TRBV25-1	few	TRBJ2-1	TRBD2	TGTGCCAGCAGTTTATCCGGGACTAGCGGTTACAATGAGCAGTTCTTC	CASSLSGTSGYNEQFF
TRBV9	-	TRBJ2-3	-	TGTGCCAGCAGCGTATTTGCAGGGAGCACAGATACGCAGTATTTT	CASSVFAGSTDTQYF
TRBV15	-	TRBJ1-2	-	TGTGCCACCAGCAGAGTGGAAGGGGTTGATAATGGCTACACCTTC	CATSRVEGVDNGYTF
TRBV4-1	medium-sized	TRBJ2-2	TRBD2	TGCGCCAGCAGCCAAGATAGGAGTGTGAGCGGGGGAAACACCGGGGAGCTGTTTTTT	CASSQDRSVSGGNTGELFF
TRBV4-1	many	TRBJ2-3	-	TGCGCCAGCAGCCTGACTATGAGCGCAGATACGCAGTATTTT	CASSLTMSADTQYF
TRBV4-1	few	TRBJ2-7	TRBD1	TGCGCCAGCAGCTATCCGGGACAGGACTACGAGCAGTACTTC	CASSYPGQDYEQYF
TRBV7-9	once	TRBJ2-7	-	TGTGCCAGCAGCTTCAGGCTGATCTACGAGCAGTACTTC	CASSFRLIYEQYF
TRBV29-1	few	TRBJ1-1	TRBD1	TGCAGCGTTGTGACAGGGGAACCGAGGGTTTTCTTT	CSVVTGEPRVFF